These T cell receptor beta chains were read from a single sample in a study of blood T cell repertoires in COVID-19. Some clones are missing from TCRdb's copy, which holds only in-frame ones; the method was immunoSEQ multiplex PCR. The sample carries tens of thousands of clones, less than 95% recorded once. The specimen sequenced was peripheral blood. These receptor sequences come from a man aged 50 or older with acute or convalescent COVID-19. CDR3s leave out the opening cysteine and the closing phenylalanine or tryptophan. D genes are given only for firm matches.

D gene | V gene | CDR3 protein
TRBD2 | TRBV11-2 | ASSPSGGGETQY
TRBD1 | TRBV10-1 | ASSRQGGEQF
. | TRBV2 | ASSEALGHPNTEAF
. | TRBV12-3/TRBV12-4 | ASTPGNQPQH
. | TRBV2 | ASSIVSEERSSYEQY
. | TRBV18 | ASSITRDQISYEQY
. | TRBV11-2 | ASSLGVVGGYNEQF
. | TRBV30 | AWSVLGNTEAF
TRBD2 | TRBV10-2 | ASSGLAGSNTGELF
. | TRBV2 | ASKADSNTEAF
TRBD2 | TRBV6-2/TRBV6-3 | ASSYPIRAGPYNEQF
. | TRBV19 | ASNWSRRGSNQPQH
TRBD1 | TRBV19 | ASSRTGVNQPQH
. | TRBV28 | ASIPGGLAGASTDTQY
. | TRBV24-1 | ATSDDGDTIY
. | TRBV18 | ASSPNSNDSPLH
TRBD2 | TRBV5-4 | ASSLASGATDTQY
. | TRBV5-1 | ASSVQGYNTDTQY
TRBD1 | TRBV6-5 | AKPPDRPNQPQH
. | TRBV10-1 | ASSESIDSYEQY
TRBD2 | TRBV11-2 | ASSLTSGGTYEQY
. | TRBV2 | ASSDARGSNQPQH
. | TRBV19 | ASSTQYSYEQY
. | TRBV11-2 | ASSPGLSYEQY
. | TRBV5-4 | ASSLIGNYGYT
TRBD1 | TRBV2 | ASSAPGTGWGYGYT
. | TRBV7-2 | ASSLVQVGADTQY
. | TRBV12-5 | ASGRVNNQPQH
. | TRBV27 | ASSFSGNTEAF
TRBD1 | TRBV30 | AWSPGQGYNSPLH
. | TRBV20-1 | SASKRGGYT
. | TRBV6-5 | ATLGDGGQTEAF
. | TRBV7-9 | ASSLPTGNTIY
. | TRBV7-2 | ASSLDRASTEAF
TRBD2 | TRBV9 | ASSSTSLDTQY
. | TRBV5-1 | ASTLAPGGSYEQY
. | TRBV19 | ASSIGRADTQY
. | TRBV30 | AWSVTSTDTQY
TRBD1 | TRBV19 | ASSSRDRGTYNSPLH
TRBD1 | TRBV6-5 | ASTRDRANYGYT
. | TRBV7-8 | ASSSRDITGELF
. | TRBV5-6 | ASSLMNRGSGNTIY
TRBD1 | TRBV5-6 | ASSRAKDRNRNTIY
. | TRBV18 | ASSLGSPGMNTEAF
. | TRBV5-1 | ASSLVAGSSNSPLH
. | TRBV12-3/TRBV12-4 | ASSPTGAYEQY
TRBD2 | TRBV5-1 | ASSLATGEGYEQY
TRBD2 | TRBV27 | ASSSRGTSPGTQY
TRBD1 | TRBV20-1 | SASEQGAFPNQPQH
. | TRBV12-3/TRBV12-4 | ASSFRRNTIY
TRBD1 | TRBV24-1 | ATGGQGVNEQF
. | TRBV14 | ASSPAGARYGYT